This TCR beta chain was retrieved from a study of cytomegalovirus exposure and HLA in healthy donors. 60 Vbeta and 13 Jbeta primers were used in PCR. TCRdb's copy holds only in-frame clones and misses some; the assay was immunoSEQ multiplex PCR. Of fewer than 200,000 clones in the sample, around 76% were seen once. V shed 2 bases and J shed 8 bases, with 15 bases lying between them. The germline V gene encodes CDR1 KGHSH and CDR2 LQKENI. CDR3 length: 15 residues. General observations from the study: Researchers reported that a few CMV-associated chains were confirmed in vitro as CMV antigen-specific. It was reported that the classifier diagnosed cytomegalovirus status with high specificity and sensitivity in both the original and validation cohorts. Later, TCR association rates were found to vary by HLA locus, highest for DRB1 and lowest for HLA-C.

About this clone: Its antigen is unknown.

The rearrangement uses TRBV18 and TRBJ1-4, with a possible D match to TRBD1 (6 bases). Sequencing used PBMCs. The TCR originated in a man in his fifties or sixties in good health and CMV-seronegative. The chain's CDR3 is CASSPDQQGDEKLFF. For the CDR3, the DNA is TGTGCCAGCTCACCAGATCAACAGGGAGACGAAAAACTGTTTTTT. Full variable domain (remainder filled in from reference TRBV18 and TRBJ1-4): NAGVMQNPRHLVRRRGQEARLRCSPMKGHSHVYWYRQLPEEGLKFMVYLQKENIIDESGMPKERFSAEFPKEGPSILRIQQVVRGDSAAYFCASSPDQQGDEKLFFGSGTQLSVL.